These 10 T cell receptor beta chains share one sample of origin, sequenced in a study of blood T cell repertoires in COVID-19. This table comes from immunoSEQ multiplex PCR, and its TCRdb copy is limited to in-frame clones, with some not included. The sample records around 250,000 clones, around four fifths being singletons. Sequencing used PBMCs or T cells enriched from blood (not recorded which). These receptors came from a man between 25 and 39 years old with acute COVID-19.

This chain connects TRBV7-2 to TRBJ2-1; the match to TRBD2 covers 9 bases. Germline values: CDR1 SGHTA, CDR2 FQGNSA. Trimming took 4 bases from V and 3 from J; bases not matched to a gene: 4. CDR3 size: 15 residues. CDR3 region: CASSSGLAFYNEQFF. As DNA, the CDR3 is TGTGCCAGCAGCTCGGGACTAGCCTTCTACAATGAGCAGTTCTTC. Complete variable domain (other parts from reference TRBV7-2 and TRBJ2-1): GAGVSQSPSNKVTEKGKDVELRCDPISGHTALYWYRQSLGQGLEFLIYFQGNSAPDKSGLPSDRFSAERTGGSVSTLTIQRTQQEDSAVYLCASSSGLAFYNEQFFGPGTRLTVL.

This chain links TRBV11-2 with TRBJ2-2, with TRBD2 matching over 16 bases. The ends lost 4 bases at V and 2 bases at J; junction bases unmatched: 7. This CDR3 contains 19 residues. The germline V gene encodes CDR1 SGHAT and CDR2 FQNNGV. The CDR3 protein is CASSSPGLAGGSNTGELFF. The CDR3 DNA reads as TGTGCCAGCAGCTCCCCGGGACTAGCGGGGGGGAGCAACACCGGGGAGCTGTTTTTT.

Concerning this clone: The junction differs from germline at one of its ends, possibly a read error. V and J are TRBV5-1 and TRBJ2-1; D is ambiguous. This CDR3 is built from 15 residues. Looked up from germline, CDR1 is SGHRS and CDR2 is YFSETQ. This chain's CDR3 is CASSSEKNSYNEQFF. CDR3 in DNA: TGTGCCAGCAGCTCTGAGAAGAACTCCTACAATGAGCAGTTCTTC. Looking up the rest from reference TRBV5-1 and TRBJ2-1 gives the full variable domain: KAGVTQTPRYLIKTRGQQVTLSCSPISGHRSVSWYQQTPGQGLQFLFEYFSETQRNKGNFPGRFSGRQFSNSRSEMNVSTLELGDSALYLCASSSEKNSYNEQFFGPGTRLTVL.

The rearrangement links TRBV6-5 to TRBJ2-7; TRBD2 matches 7 bases. Trimming at V came to 7 bases and at J to 4 bases, leaving 10 bases not matched to a gene. The CDR3 length is 14 residues. CDR1 MNHEY and CDR2 SVGAGI come from the germline V gene. CDR3 in amino acids: CASTRGEGKYEQYV. CDR3 coding DNA: TGTGCCAGCACCCGGGGGGAGGGAAAGTACGAGCAGTACGTC.

The chain has TRBV13 and TRBJ1-2; D is perhaps TRBD1 (6 bases). Trimming took off 6 bases at V and 5 bases at J, with 13 bases between the two ends. CDR1 and CDR2 from the germline V gene are PRHDT and FYEKMQ (reference sequence). This CDR3 has 13 amino acids. The CDR3 loop is CASSGDNRYGYTF. CDR3 in DNA: TGTGCCAGCAGTGGGGACAATCGGTATGGCTACACCTTC.

The chain joins TRBV12-3 or TRBV12-4 to TRBJ1-6; D is possibly TRBD1 (6 bases). The CDR3 has 12 residues. V lost 7 bases and J 9 bases, leaving 10 bases between the germline ends. The CDR3 loop reads CASTARGSPLHF. CDR3 nucleotide sequence: TGTGCCAGCACCGCCAGGGGTTCACCCCTCCACTTT.

V is TRBV27 and J is TRBJ1-4; 8 positions agree with TRBD1. This CDR3 has 16 residues. The V gene end was trimmed by 5 bases and the J gene end by 3 bases; junction bases not matched to a gene: 8. CDR1 and CDR2 from the germline V gene are MNHEY and SMNVEV (reference sequence). The CDR3 coding sequence is TGTGCCAGCAGTACCTTCCGACAGGGGTCTAATGAAAAACTGTTTTTT. Translated: CASSTFRQGSNEKLFF.

This rearrangement joins TRBV9 to TRBJ1-2; 7 nucleotides agree with TRBD1. CDR3 length equals 16 residues. V shed 2 bases, J shed 7 bases, and the junction held 14 bases outside the gene matches. Germline V lookup: CDR1 SGDLS, CDR2 YYNGEE. The CDR3 loop is CASSVGDSPSFAGYTF. CDR3 in DNA: TGTGCCAGCAGCGTGGGGGACAGCCCATCGTTTGCTGGCTACACCTTC.

The CDR3 region has the DNA TGTGCCAGCAGTGAAAGATCGAGTACAGGTTTTAACTATGGCTACACCTTC. Its translation: CASSERSSTGFNYGYTF. The genes are TRBV6-1 and TRBJ1-2; D possibly corresponds to TRBD1 (5 bases). Germline V lookup: CDR1 MNHNS, CDR2 SASEGT. Trimming left V 2 bases short and J 1 base short, with 17 bases between. The CDR3 is made up of 17 amino acids.

V is TRBV30 and J is TRBJ1-1, with D possibly matching TRBD1 (6 bases). There are 13 residues in the CDR3. The germline CDR1 and CDR2 sequences are GTSNPN and SVGIG (reference sequence). V shed 2 bases and J shed 4 bases, with 11 bases lying between them. The CDR3, as DNA: TGTGCCTGGAGTCTGGGGGCTGTCACTGAAGCTTTCTTT. As protein: CAWSLGAVTEAFF.